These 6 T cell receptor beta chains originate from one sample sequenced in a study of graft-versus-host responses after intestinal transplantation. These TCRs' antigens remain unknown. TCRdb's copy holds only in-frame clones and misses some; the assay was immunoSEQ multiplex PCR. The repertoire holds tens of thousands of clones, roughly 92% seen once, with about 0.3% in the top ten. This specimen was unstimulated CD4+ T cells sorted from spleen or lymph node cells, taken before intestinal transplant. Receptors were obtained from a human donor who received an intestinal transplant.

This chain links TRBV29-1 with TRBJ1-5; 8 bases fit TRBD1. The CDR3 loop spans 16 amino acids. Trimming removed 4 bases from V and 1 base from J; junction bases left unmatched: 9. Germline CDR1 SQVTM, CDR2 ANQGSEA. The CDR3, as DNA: TGCAGCGTTGGGGGACAGGCGTTTGGGAGCAATCAGCCCCAGCATTTT. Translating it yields CSVGGQAFGSNQPQHF.

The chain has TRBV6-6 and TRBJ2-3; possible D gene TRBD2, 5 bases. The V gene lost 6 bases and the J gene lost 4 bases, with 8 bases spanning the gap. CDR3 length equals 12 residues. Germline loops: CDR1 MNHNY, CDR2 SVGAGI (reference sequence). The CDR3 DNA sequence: TGTGCCAGCAGACTACTAGCAGATACGCAGTATTTT. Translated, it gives CASRLLADTQYF.

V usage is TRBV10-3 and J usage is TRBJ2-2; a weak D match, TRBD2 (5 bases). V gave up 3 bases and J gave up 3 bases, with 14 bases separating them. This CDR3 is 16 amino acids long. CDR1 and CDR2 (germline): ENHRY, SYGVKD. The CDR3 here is CAISDFLRADTGELFF. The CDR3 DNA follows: TGTGCCATCAGTGATTTCTTGAGGGCCGACACCGGGGAGCTGTTTTTT.

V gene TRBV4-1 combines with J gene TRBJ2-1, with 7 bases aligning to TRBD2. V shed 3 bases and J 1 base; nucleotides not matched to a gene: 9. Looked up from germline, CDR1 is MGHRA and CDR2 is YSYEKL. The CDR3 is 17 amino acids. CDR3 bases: TGCGCCAGCAGCCACCCGGACGGAGCGGGATCCTACAATGAGCAGTTCTTC. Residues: CASSHPDGAGSYNEQFF.

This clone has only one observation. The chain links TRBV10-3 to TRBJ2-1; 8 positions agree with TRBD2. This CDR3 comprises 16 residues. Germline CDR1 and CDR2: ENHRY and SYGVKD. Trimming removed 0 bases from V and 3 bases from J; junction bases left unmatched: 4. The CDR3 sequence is CAISESIREGYNEQFF. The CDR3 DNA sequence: TGTGCCATCAGTGAGTCGATACGGGAGGGCTACAATGAGCAGTTCTTC.

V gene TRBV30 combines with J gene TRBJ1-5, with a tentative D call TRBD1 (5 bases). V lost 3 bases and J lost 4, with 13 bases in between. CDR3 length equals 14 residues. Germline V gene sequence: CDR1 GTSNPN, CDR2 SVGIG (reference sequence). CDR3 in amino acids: CAWSVGTRNQPQHF. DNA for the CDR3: TGTGCCTGGAGCGTCGGGACTCGTAATCAGCCCCAGCATTTT. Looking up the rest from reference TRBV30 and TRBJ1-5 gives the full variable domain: SQTIHQWPATLVQPVGSPLSLECTVEGTSNPNLYWYRQAAGRGLQLLFYSVGIGQISSEVPQNLSASRPQDRQFILSSKKLLLSDSGFYLCAWSVGTRNQPQHFGDGTRLSIL.